A single sample gave rise to the 28 T cell receptor beta chains below, sequenced in a study of T-cell reconstitution after alpha-beta-depleted transplantation in children. Unique molecular identifiers were incorporated when the TCRbeta library was constructed. TCRdb ran MiXCR on the PCR reads and lists one entry per CDR3 protein. Among hundreds of thousands of distinct CDR3 sequences listed, over 25% were seen once. The sequencing used PBMCs from the stem cell graft donor, collected from the stem cell graft. The source is a human donor who donated a stem cell graft to a child with aplastic anemia.

The chain links TRBV13 to TRBJ2-3; TRBD2 might be the D (6 bases). Trimming shortened V by 5 bases and J by 1 base, and 25 bases separated the two germline ends. Germline loops: CDR1 PRHDT, CDR2 FYEKMQ (reference sequence). The CDR3 contains 19 residues. In nucleotides, the CDR3 is TGTGCCAGCAGCGAATTAGGGGCCCCCGCCGGGAGAGGCACAGATACGCAGTATTTT. It is translated as CASSELGAPAGRGTDTQYF. Full variable domain (missing parts from reference TRBV13 and TRBJ2-3): AAGVIQSPRHLIKEKRETATLKCYPIPRHDTVYWYQQGPGQDPQFLISFYEKMQSDKGSIPDRFSAQQFSDYHSELNMSSLELGDSALYFCASSELGAPAGRGTDTQYFGPGTRLTVL.

The chain couples TRBV5-1 to TRBJ2-7, with TRBD1 matching over 8 bases. Per germline, CDR1 SGHRS and CDR2 YFSETQ. The ends lost 4 bases at V and 2 bases at J; junction bases unmatched: 8. This CDR3 has 15 amino acids. The CDR3 is CASSPGTGGPYEQYV. The CDR3 DNA is TGCGCCAGCAGCCCAGGGACAGGAGGCCCCTACGAGCAGTACGTC.

The sample holds a few counts of this clonotype. CDR3: CASSQTGGDYNEQFF. The DNA for the CDR3 is TGCGCCAGCAGCCAGACAGGGGGCGACTACAATGAGCAGTTCTTC. The V and J genes are TRBV5-1 and TRBJ2-1, with TRBD1 matching over 10 bases. Germline V gene lookup returns CDR1 SGHRS and CDR2 YFSETQ. Trimming at V came to 4 bases and at J to 3 bases, leaving 4 bases not matched to a gene. CDR3 length: 15 amino acids.

Only a few counts were recorded for this clonotype. V gene TRBV20-1 combines with J gene TRBJ2-4; either TRBD1 or TRBD2 may fit D (6 bases each). V was cut by 3 bases and J by 9 bases, with 21 bases left in between. The CDR3 is 15 residues long. Looked up from germline, CDR1 is DFQATT and CDR2 is SNEGSKA (reference sequence). Here the CDR3 reads CSARAQLRGLGIQYF. Here the CDR3 DNA reads TGCAGTGCTAGGGCCCAGCTCCGGGGGCTCGGCATTCAGTACTTC.

The rearrangement uses TRBV11-3 and TRBJ2-5; 8 bases line up with TRBD1. Per the germline V gene, CDR1 is SGHNT and CDR2 is YENEEA. The CDR3 length is 15 residues. J gave up 4 bases and V 2 bases, and 6 bases lay outside the gene matches. CDR3 nucleotides: TGTGCCAGCAGCTTAAACAGGGGGTTTGGAGAGACCCAGTACTTC. Its protein is CASSLNRGFGETQYF.

The gene calls are TRBV28 and TRBJ2-1; D is unresolved. The V end lost 5 bases, the J end lost 9 bases, and 14 bases lay between the germline ends. CDR1 MDHEN and CDR2 SYDVKM come from the germline V gene. This CDR3 contains 13 residues. The CDR3 loop is CASSVPPATEQFF. The DNA of the CDR3 is TGTGCCAGCAGTGTTCCCCCAGCGACTGAGCAGTTCTTC. Complete variable domain (other parts from reference TRBV28 and TRBJ2-1): DVKVTQSSRYLVKRTGEKVFLECVQDMDHENMFWYRQDPGLGLRLIYFSYDVKMKEKGDIPEGYSVSREKKERFSLILESASTNQTSMYLCASSVPPATEQFFGPGTRLTVL.

This clonotype has more than one count but fewer than ten. The V gene is TRBV20-1, the J gene TRBJ2-1, with D unclear. The CDR3 is 14 residues long. The germline V gene encodes CDR1 DFQATT and CDR2 SNEGSKA (reference sequence). The V and J ends lost 2 bases and 8 bases respectively, with 16 bases between them. The CDR3 spells CSARSSDSWDEQFF. As DNA, the CDR3 is TGCAGTGCTAGATCCTCGGATTCTTGGGATGAGCAGTTCTTC.

The chain combines TRBV20-1 with TRBJ2-6; the D is unclear. CDR1 is DFQATT and CDR2 is SNEGSKA in the germline V gene (reference sequence). The CDR3 loop spans 14 amino acids. V dropped 0 bases and J dropped 2 bases, with 5 bases sitting between them. The CDR3 DNA is TGCAGTGCTAGAGATAAGGCTGGGGCCAACGTCCTGACTTTC. Amino acids: CSARDKAGANVLTF.

This chain links TRBV28 with TRBJ2-5; 10 nucleotides align to TRBD2. Losses at the gene ends were 8 bases for V and 7 bases for J; bases not matched to a gene: 10. The CDR3 totals 14 residues. The V gene's germline CDR1 is MDHEN and CDR2 SYDVKM. CDR3 coding DNA: TGTGCCAGCCGGACTAGCGGAGCCCTTTGGACCCAGTACTTC. Its translation is CASRTSGALWTQYF.

The chain couples TRBV29-1 to TRBJ2-1; tentative D call: TRBD2 (5 bases). V was cut by 4 bases and J by 9 bases, with 10 bases left in between. Germline assignment: CDR1 SQVTM and CDR2 ANQGSEA. The CDR3 is 11 residues long. In DNA, the CDR3 is TGCAGCGTTGTGGCCGGGATTGAGCAGTTCTTC. This sequence encodes CSVVAGIEQFF.

Only a few counts were recorded for this clonotype. An end of the junction does not agree with germline; a read error may underlie this. The V and J genes are TRBV25-1 and TRBJ1-2; D is unclear. The CDR3 loop spans 11 amino acids. Looked up from germline, CDR1 is MGHDK and CDR2 is SYGVNS. The CDR3 reads CASSEWSRPAF. CDR3 DNA sequence: TGTGCCAGCAGTGAATGGAGTCGCCCTGCCTTC.

This clonotype was detected a few times. The gene calls are TRBV24-1 and TRBJ2-3, with D possibly being TRBD1 (6 bases). This CDR3 has 15 residues. CDR1 is KGHDR and CDR2 is SFDVKD in the germline V gene. V lost 2 bases and J lost 0, with 8 bases in between. The CDR3: CATSDWTVSTDTQYF. The CDR3 nucleotides are TGTGCCACCAGTGATTGGACAGTGAGCACAGATACGCAGTATTTT.

The chain employs TRBV28 and TRBJ1-3, with D possibly being TRBD1 (5 bases). Germline V lookup: CDR1 MDHEN, CDR2 SYDVKM. Trimming pared 5 bases from V and 4 bases from J, leaving 15 bases between. This CDR3 contains 15 residues. The CDR3 sequence: CASSPTWGLGNTIYF. The DNA for the CDR3 is TGTGCCAGCAGTCCTACCTGGGGCTTAGGAAACACCATATATTTT.

This sequence joins TRBV27 and TRBJ2-7; TRBD2 aligns across 10 bases. CDR3 length: 14 amino acids. Per germline, CDR1 MNHEY and CDR2 SMNVEV (reference sequence). The CDR3: CASSPLAGSYEQYV. The CDR3 region has the DNA TGTGCTTCCTCCCCACTAGCGGGATCCTACGAGCAGTACGTC.

This clonotype was seen ten or more times. The chain recombines TRBV20-1 with TRBJ2-1; TRBD2 matches 11 bases. CDR1 DFQATT and CDR2 SNEGSKA come from the germline V gene (reference sequence). V dropped 1 base and J dropped 5; count of bases not matched to a gene: 10. The CDR3 length is 17 residues. CDR3: CSARGVSGRAGDNEQFF. The DNA for the CDR3 is TGCAGTGCTAGAGGAGTTAGCGGGAGGGCCGGGGACAATGAGCAGTTCTTC.

The chain joins TRBV20-1 to TRBJ1-5; D gene ambiguous. The CDR3 spans 16 residues. CDR1 and CDR2 (germline): DFQATT, SNEGSKA (reference sequence). The V gene lost 0 bases and the J gene lost 4 bases, with 16 bases spanning the gap. DNA for the CDR3: TGCAGTGCTAGAGATCCAGGAGGACGGCAGAATCAGCCCCAGCATTTT. Translating gives CSARDPGGRQNQPQHF.

This clonotype was counted a few times. This chain uses TRBV29-1 with TRBJ1-2; maybe TRBD1 (5 bases). V shed 7 bases and J shed 2 bases, with 8 bases lying between them. CDR3 length: 11 residues. CDR1 and CDR2 from the germline V gene are SQVTM and ANQGSEA. CDR3 region: CSGGDNYGYTF. The CDR3 nucleotides read TGCAGCGGGGGGGACAACTATGGCTACACCTTC.

This chain joins TRBV27 and TRBJ2-1, with 9 positions matching TRBD2. This CDR3 comprises 15 residues. CDR1 is MNHEY, CDR2 SMNVEV, per germline (reference sequence). Trimming took 2 bases from V and 5 from J; bases not matched to a gene: 4. The CDR3 DNA reads as TGTGCCAGCAGTTTAGGGACTAGCAGGCACAATGAGCAGTTCTTC. This translates into CASSLGTSRHNEQFF.

The CDR3 DNA reads as TGCGCCAGCAGCCAAGATTCGGGGACCCGGGCAGATACGCAGTATTTT. Its protein is CASSQDSGTRADTQYF. This chain connects TRBV4-1 to TRBJ2-3; D possibly matches TRBD1 or TRBD2 (5 bases each). V lost 0 bases and J 4 bases, leaving 14 bases between the germline ends. This CDR3 is built from 16 residues. CDR1 is MGHRA, CDR2 YSYEKL, per germline.

A few counts support this clonotype. The rearrangement uses TRBV12-3 or TRBV12-4 and TRBJ1-2; 9 nucleotides agree with TRBD1. V lost 7 bases and J lost 9; bases outside the gene matches: 6. The CDR3 spans 12 residues. The CDR3 reads CASTKTGGRYTF. The CDR3, as DNA: TGTGCCAGCACCAAGACAGGGGGTCGCTACACCTTC.

In its sample, this clonotype was seen a few times. The V call is TRBV27, the J call TRBJ2-1; 8 bases fit TRBD2. CDR1 and CDR2 (germline): MNHEY, SMNVEV (reference sequence). The V segment lost 7 bases and the J segment 8 bases; nucleotides outside the gene matches: 16. The CDR3 has 16 residues. The CDR3 loop reads CASIPRPGGPFDEQFF. CDR3 DNA: TGTGCCAGCATCCCGCGACCGGGAGGGCCGTTCGATGAGCAGTTCTTC.

The chain employs TRBV7-2 and TRBJ1-1; no reliable D call. This CDR3 has 16 amino acids. Germline CDR1 SGHTA, CDR2 FQGNSA. The V end was cut by 0 bases, the J end by 1 base, with 12 bases between. In DNA, the CDR3 is TGTGCCAGCAGCTTAGCGCTGGGCGCGGGGAACACTGAAGCTTTCTTT. Its translation is CASSLALGAGNTEAFF.

The chain recombines TRBV5-6 with TRBJ1-5, with D possibly matching TRBD1 (6 bases). V dropped 0 bases and J dropped 5 bases, with 12 bases sitting between them. Germline V lookup: CDR1 SGHDT, CDR2 YYEEEE. The CDR3 length is 15 residues. The DNA for the CDR3 is TGTGCCAGCAGCTTGGGAATGGGGGCCCATCAGCCCCAGCATTTT. It yields the protein CASSLGMGAHQPQHF.

This chain uses TRBV24-1 with TRBJ1-5; 10 bases line up with TRBD1. The germline gives CDR1 KGHDR, CDR2 SFDVKD. The CDR3 covers 15 residues. The V and J ends lost 3 bases and 5 bases, in that order; junction bases with no gene match: 3. The CDR3 reads CATSDPGTGDQPQHF. The CDR3 DNA reads as TGTGCCACCAGTGATCCTGGGACAGGGGATCAGCCCCAGCATTTT.

This clonotype was seen a few times. The V call is TRBV6-2 or TRBV6-3, the J call TRBJ2-7; D uncertain. Germline V gene data show CDR1 as MNHEY and CDR2 as SVGEGT. The CDR3 runs to 16 residues. Trimming cost V 4 bases and J 2 bases, with 18 bases left between them. The CDR3 region is CASSFPWRLGTYEQYF. CDR3 nucleotide sequence: TGTGCCAGCAGTTTCCCTTGGCGGCTTGGCACCTACGAGCAGTACTTC.

This clonotype was counted between two and nine times. The chain employs TRBV6-2 or TRBV6-3 and TRBJ1-2, with a tentative D call TRBD1 (6 bases). V lost 6 bases and J 4 bases, leaving 12 bases between the germline ends. The germline CDR1 and CDR2 sequences are MNHEY and SVGEGT. The CDR3 contains 13 residues. As DNA, the CDR3 is TGTGCCAGCAGCCCCGGACAGCGCTATGGCTACACCTTC. Translated: CASSPGQRYGYTF.

The chain recombines TRBV11-2 with TRBJ2-3; tentative D call: TRBD1 (5 bases). V dropped 6 bases and J dropped 4 bases, with 8 bases sitting between them. Germline V lookup: CDR1 SGHAT, CDR2 FQNNGV. CDR3 length: 12 residues. The CDR3 spells CASSQGSDTQYF. The CDR3 bases are TGTGCCAGCAGTCAGGGATCAGATACGCAGTATTTT.

There are a few counts of this clonotype. The chain combines TRBV12-3 or TRBV12-4 with TRBJ2-3; possible D gene TRBD1, 5 bases. With 7 bases removed from V and 4 bases from J, the gap between germline ends came to 15 bases. This CDR3 comprises 14 residues. The CDR3: CASTTGRAPDTQYF. The CDR3 coding sequence is TGTGCCAGCACCACGGGCAGGGCCCCAGATACGCAGTATTTT.